This section outlines one T cell receptor beta chain sequence together with its context. Antigen specificity is unknown. The authors incorporated unique molecular identifiers into the TCR beta cDNA libraries. MiXCR was run by TCRdb on the PCR reads, yielding one entry per CDR3 protein. This repertoire shows around 700,000 distinct CDR3 sequences, approximately 59% found once; its top ten account for 11%. The data stem from a study of post-analysis software for immune sequencing data. Study-wide results and limits: Controls had significantly higher normalized Chao1 diversity than multiple sclerosis patients. Relative to controls, patients had a few TRBV segments at higher frequency, with TRBV5-6, TRBV5-1 and TRBV20-1 among these. Samples from a shared batch, those prepared together, strongly co-clustered by F measure.

V was cut by 1 base and J by 0 bases, with 7 bases left in between. CDR1 and CDR2 from the germline V gene are DFQATT and SNEGSKA (reference sequence). The CDR3 is 14 amino acids. This receptor was taken from a girl aged 2-15 years with multiple sclerosis. V is TRBV20-1 and J is TRBJ1-5, with unresolved D. Specimen: blood. The CDR3, as DNA: TGCAGTGCTAGAGTTCCCAGTAGCAATCAGCCCCAGCATTTT. Its translation is CSARVPSSNQPQHF.